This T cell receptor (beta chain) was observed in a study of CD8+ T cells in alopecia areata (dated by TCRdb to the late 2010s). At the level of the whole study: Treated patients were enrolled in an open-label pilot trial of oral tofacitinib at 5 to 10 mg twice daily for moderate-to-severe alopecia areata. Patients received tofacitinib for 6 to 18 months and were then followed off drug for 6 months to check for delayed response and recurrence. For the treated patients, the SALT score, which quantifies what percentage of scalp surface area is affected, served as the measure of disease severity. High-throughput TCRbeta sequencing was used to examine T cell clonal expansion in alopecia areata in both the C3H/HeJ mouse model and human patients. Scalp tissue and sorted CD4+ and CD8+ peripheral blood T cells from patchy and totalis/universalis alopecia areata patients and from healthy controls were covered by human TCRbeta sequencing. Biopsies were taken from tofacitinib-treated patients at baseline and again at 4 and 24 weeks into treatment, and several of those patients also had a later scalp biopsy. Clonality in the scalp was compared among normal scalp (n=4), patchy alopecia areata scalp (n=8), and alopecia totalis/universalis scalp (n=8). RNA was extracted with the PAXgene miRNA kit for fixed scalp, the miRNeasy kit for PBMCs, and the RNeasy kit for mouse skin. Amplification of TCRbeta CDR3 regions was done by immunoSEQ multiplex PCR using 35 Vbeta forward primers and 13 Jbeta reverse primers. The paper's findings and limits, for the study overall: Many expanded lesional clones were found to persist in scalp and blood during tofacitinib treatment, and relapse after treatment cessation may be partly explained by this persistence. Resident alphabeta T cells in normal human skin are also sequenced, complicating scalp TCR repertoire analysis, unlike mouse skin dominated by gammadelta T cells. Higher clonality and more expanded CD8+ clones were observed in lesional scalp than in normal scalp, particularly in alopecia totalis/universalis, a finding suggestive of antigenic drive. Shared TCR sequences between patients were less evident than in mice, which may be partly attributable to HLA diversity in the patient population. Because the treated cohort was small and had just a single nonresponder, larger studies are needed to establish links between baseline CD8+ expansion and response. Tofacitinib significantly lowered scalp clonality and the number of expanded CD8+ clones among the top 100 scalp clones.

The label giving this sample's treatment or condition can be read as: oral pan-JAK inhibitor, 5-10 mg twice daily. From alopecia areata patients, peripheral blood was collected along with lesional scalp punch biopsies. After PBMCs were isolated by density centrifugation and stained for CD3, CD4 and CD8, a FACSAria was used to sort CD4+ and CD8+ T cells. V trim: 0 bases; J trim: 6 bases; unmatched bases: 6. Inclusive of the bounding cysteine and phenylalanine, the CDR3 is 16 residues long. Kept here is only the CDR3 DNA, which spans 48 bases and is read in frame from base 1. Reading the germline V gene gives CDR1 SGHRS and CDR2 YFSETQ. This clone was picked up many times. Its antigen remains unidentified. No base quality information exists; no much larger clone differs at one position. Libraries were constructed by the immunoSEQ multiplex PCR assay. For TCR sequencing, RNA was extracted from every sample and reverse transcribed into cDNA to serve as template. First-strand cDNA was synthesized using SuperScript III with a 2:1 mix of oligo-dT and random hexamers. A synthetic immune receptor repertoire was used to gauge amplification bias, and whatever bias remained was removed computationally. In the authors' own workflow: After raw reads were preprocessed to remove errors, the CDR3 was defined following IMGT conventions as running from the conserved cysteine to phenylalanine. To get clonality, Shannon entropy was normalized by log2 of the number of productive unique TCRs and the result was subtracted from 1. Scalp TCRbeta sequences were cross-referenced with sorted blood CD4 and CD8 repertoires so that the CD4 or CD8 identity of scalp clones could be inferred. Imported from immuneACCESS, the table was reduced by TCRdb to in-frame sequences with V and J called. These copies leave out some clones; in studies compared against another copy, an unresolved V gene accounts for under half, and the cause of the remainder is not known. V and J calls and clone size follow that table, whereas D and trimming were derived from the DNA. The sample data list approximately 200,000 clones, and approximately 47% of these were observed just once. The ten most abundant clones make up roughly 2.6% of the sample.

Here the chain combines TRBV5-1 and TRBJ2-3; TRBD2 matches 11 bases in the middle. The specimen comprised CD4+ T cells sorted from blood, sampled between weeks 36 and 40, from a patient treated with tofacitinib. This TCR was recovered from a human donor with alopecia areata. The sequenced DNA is TGCGCCAGCAGCTTGGCACTAGCGGGAGTCGGGGATACGCAGTATTTT. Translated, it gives CASSLALAGVGDTQYF.